The entry that follows covers one T cell receptor (beta chain) sequence. What it binds is unknown. TCRdb reanalysed the reads using MiXCR and keeps one entry per CDR3 protein. The sample lists some 400,000 distinct CDR3 sequences, about 33% occurring once. CDR1 and CDR2 from the germline V gene are SGHTA and FQGNSA. This CDR3 has 13 residues. V lost 5 bases and J 9 bases, leaving 14 bases between the germline ends. These data belong to a study of T cell repertoires in cytomegalovirus infection. Study details: Carrying CMV and the relevant HLA type showed in public TCR beta signatures. Notes on the study in general: People with CMV and the relevant HLA were identified by cumulative public TCR beta family frequency. The response measured ex vivo was dominated by TCR beta clonotypes (HLA-C-restricted and CMV-specific).

The chain recombines TRBV7-2 with TRBJ2-1; D unclear. The source of this sequence is a human donor in good health (CMV status not recorded). Some clones in this sample may be carry-over from other donors' samples. The source material was PBMCs. The CDR3 region is CASSPYTNTEQFF. The DNA of the CDR3 is TGTGCCAGCAGCCCCTACACCAACACTGAGCAGTTCTTC.